This TCR beta chain was obtained from a study of shared clonotypes between healthy human individuals. The data were produced by immunoSEQ multiplex PCR, yet TCRdb's version contains in-frame clones alone and is incomplete. The data show 2 million or so clones, with 85% to 95% seen just once and about 0.13% held by the top ten. The V and J ends lost 1 base and 2 bases, in that order; junction bases with no gene match: 0. Germline lookup yields CDR1 SGHNT and CDR2 YYREEE (reference sequence). This CDR3 is 14 amino acids long. On this clone: In the same sample, other DNA sequences code for this CDR3.

The sample was naive CD4+ T cells sorted from blood. Documented subset: CD45RA+ positively selected. The source of this sequence is a man between 18 and 35 years old in good health. The V and J genes are TRBV5-4 and TRBJ2-7, with TRBD2 matching 10 bases. This CDR3 is CASSLTSGTYEQYF. CDR3 bases: TGTGCCAGCAGCTTGACTAGCGGGACCTACGAGCAGTACTTC. The complete variable domain, with remaining parts taken from reference TRBV5-4 and TRBJ2-7, reads ETGVTQSPTHLIKTRGQQVTLRCSSQSGHNTVSWYQQALGQGPQFIFQYYREEENGRGNFPPRFSGLQFPNYSSELNVNALELDDSALYLCASSLTSGTYEQYFGPGTRLTVT.